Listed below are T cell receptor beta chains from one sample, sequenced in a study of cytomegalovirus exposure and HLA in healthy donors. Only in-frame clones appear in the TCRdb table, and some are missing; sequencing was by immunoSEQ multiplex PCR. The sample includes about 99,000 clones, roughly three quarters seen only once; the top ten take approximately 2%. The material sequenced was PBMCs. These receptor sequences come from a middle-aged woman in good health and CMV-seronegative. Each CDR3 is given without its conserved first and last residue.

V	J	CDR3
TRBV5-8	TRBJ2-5	ASSPGQPQETQY
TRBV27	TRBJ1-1	ASQQGPAEAF
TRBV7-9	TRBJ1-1	ASSPTTGGYAEAF
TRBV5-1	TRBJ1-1	ASSPRYVGTENTEAF
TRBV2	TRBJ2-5	ASSRDGLSQETQY
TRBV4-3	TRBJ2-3	ASSRRDRDGTDTQY
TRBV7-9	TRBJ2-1	ASNLPSIWTSGSIDEQF
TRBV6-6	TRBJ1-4	ASSSGWPREKLF
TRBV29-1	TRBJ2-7	SAGGGAPYEQY
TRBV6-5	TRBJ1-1	ASSAREWHTEAF
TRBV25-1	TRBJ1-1	ASSESQGGIHTEAF
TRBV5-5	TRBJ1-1	ASSLLLGQNTEAF
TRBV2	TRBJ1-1	ASRGRGQIRNTEAF
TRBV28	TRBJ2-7	ASSLLQGAINEQY
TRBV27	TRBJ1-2	ASSLGQGNPSYGYT
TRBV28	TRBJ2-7	ASSFRGQQAYEQY
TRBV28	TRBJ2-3	ASSLEGVGTDTQY
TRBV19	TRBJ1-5	ASTRTDSNQPQH
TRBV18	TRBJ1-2	ASSPPLGAGGYT
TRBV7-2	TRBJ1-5	ASSRNRAGQPQH
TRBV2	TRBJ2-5	ASRDRVTETQY
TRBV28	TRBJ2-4	ASRDQGAKNIQY
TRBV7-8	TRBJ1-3	ASSLVASSGNTIY
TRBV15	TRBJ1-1	ATSRGQGLKDRDTEAF
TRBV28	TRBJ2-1	ASSLLSRDEQF
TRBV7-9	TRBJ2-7	ASSLFRQGIHEQY
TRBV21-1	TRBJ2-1	ASLDSVFTYNEQF
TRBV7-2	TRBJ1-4	ASSQTGINEKLF
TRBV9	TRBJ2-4	ASSVASGLGNIQY
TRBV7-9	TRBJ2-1	ASSLLERPYNEQF
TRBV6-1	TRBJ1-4	ASVETGTPAEKLF
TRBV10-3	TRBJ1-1	AISALGSHTEAF
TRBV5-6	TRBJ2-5	ASSYIAGEETQY
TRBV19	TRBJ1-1	ASRPVEWYTEAF
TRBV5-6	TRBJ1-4	ASSLRSTGGNEKLF
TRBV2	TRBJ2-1	ASRYVRDRSNEQF
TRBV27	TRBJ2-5	ASAGVQETQY
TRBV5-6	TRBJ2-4	ASSYTYSENIQY
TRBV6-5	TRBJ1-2	ASSYSGQGNGYT
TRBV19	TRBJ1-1	ASSILGRGTEAF
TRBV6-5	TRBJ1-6	ASRQTGGSNSPLH
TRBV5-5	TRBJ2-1	ASSLQLAGVYEQF
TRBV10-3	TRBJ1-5	AISGGQGQPQH
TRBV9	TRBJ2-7	ASSVVAGGEQY
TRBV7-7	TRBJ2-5	ASSLTGLRETQY
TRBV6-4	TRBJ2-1	ASSALGGAAYNEQF
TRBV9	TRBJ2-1	ASSFGTGTSGRNEQF
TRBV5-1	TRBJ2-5	ASSSRLAGGQETQY
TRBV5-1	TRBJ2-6	ASSQDRLDFLT
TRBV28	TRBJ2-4	ASSFTARAKNIQY
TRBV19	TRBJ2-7	ASTFGQGNEQY
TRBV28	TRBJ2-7	ASSRALYEQY